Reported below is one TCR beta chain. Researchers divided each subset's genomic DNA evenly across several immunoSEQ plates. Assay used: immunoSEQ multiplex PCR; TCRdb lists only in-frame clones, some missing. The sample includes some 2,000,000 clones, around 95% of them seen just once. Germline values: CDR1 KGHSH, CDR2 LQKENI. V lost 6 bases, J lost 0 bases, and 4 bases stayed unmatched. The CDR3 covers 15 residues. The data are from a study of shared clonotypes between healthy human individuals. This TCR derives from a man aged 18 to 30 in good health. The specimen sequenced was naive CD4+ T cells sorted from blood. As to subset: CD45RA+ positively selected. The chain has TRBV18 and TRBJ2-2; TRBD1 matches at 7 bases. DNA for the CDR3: TGTGCCAGCTCTCGGGACAGTACGAACACCGGGGAGCTGTTTTTT. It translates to CASSRDSTNTGELFF.